This T cell receptor beta chain was identified in a study of technical replicates of blood from a handful of donors. Libraries were prepared by immunoSEQ multiplex PCR; TCRdb keeps only in-frame clonotypes and omits some of them. The sample has around 78,000 clones, 85% to 95% seen once. This clone was seen only a few times. The ends lost 4 bases at V and 0 bases at J; junction bases unmatched: 5. The CDR3 has 15 residues. Germline CDR1 is MNHEY and CDR2 is SMNVEV (reference sequence). The sequence derives from a human donor in good health. The chain links TRBV27 to TRBJ1-1; TRBD1 matches 7 bases. What was sequenced was T cells isolated from PBMCs. CDR3 sequence: CASSYGTEMNTEAFF. CDR3 bases: TGTGCCAGCAGTTACGGGACAGAGATGAACACTGAAGCTTTCTTT.